This T cell receptor beta chain was observed in a study of CD8+ T cells in alopecia areata (dated by TCRdb to the late 2010s). In the study overall: The treated patients took part in an open-label pilot trial in which moderate-to-severe alopecia areata was treated with oral tofacitinib at 5 to 10 mg twice daily. In both human patients and the C3H/HeJ mouse model, the study applied high-throughput TCRbeta sequencing to look at T cell clonal expansion in alopecia areata. Scalp tissue and sorted CD4+ and CD8+ peripheral blood T cells from patchy and totalis/universalis alopecia areata patients and from healthy controls were covered by human TCRbeta sequencing. Scalp clonality was compared among normal scalp (n=4), patchy alopecia areata scalp (n=8), and alopecia totalis/universalis scalp (n=8). Tofacitinib-treated patients had biopsies at baseline and at 4 and 24 weeks of treatment, with a later scalp biopsy in several patients. Tofacitinib was administered for 6 to 18 months, and 6 months of follow-up off drug were then conducted to assess delayed response and recurrence. TCRbeta CDR3 regions were amplified by immunoSEQ multiplex PCR with 35 Vbeta forward and 13 Jbeta reverse primers. The RNA source kit depended on sample type: the PAXgene miRNA kit for fixed scalp, the miRNeasy kit for PBMCs, and the RNeasy kit for mouse skin. The paper's findings and limits, for the study overall: Compared with normal scalp, lesional scalp had higher clonality and more expanded CD8+ clones, particularly in alopecia totalis/universalis, a pattern that suggests antigenic drive. Unlike mouse skin, where gammadelta T cells dominate, normal human skin contains resident alphabeta T cells that get sequenced too, which complicates analysis of the scalp TCR repertoire. Shared TCR sequences between patients were less evident than in mice, which may be partly attributable to HLA diversity in the patient population.

Library generation was performed with the immunoSEQ multiplex PCR assay. RNA was extracted from all samples and reverse transcribed into cDNA as template for TCR sequencing. First-strand cDNA was synthesized with SuperScript III using a 2:1 mix of oligo-dT and random hexamers. A synthetic immune receptor repertoire was used to gauge amplification bias, and whatever bias remained was removed computationally. Turning to the authors' computational methods: Raw reads were preprocessed to remove errors, and CDR3 was defined by IMGT conventions from the conserved cysteine to phenylalanine. Clonality was computed as 1 minus the Shannon entropy, with the entropy normalized by log2 of the number of productive unique TCRs. Whether scalp clones were CD4 or CD8 was inferred by matching scalp TCRbeta sequences against CD4 and CD8 repertoires sorted from blood. TCRdb's version of the immuneACCESS table is confined to in-frame rearrangements and falls short of the full clone set. An unresolved V gene accounts for under half of the shortfall where checked; the remainder is of unknown origin. The V and J calls and clone size come from that table; D and trimming were worked out from the DNA. The sample has approximately 180,000 clones on record, about 63% of them singletons. 1.5% to 2% of the sample is held by the ten biggest clonotypes.

Measured from the cysteine to the phenylalanine, the CDR3 is 16 residues long. Only CDR3 DNA remains: 48 bases, in frame from the first base. V and J lose 2 bases and 1 base, and a span of 18 bases separates them. From a lookup of the germline V gene (reference sequence), CDR1 and CDR2 are GTSNPN and SVGIG. Explained via the paper, the time point label denotes: baseline before oral tofacitinib. Peripheral blood and lesional scalp punch biopsies were obtained from patients with alopecia areata. PBMCs were isolated by density centrifugation and stained for CD3, CD4 and CD8, and CD4+ and CD8+ T cells were sorted on a FACSAria. Points on this clone: The antigen it binds to is not known. It has no much larger one-base neighbor in the sample; base qualities were not kept.

The source of this sequence is a human donor with alopecia areata. Here the chain combines TRBV30 and TRBJ2-7; 6 matching bases give a weak D call of TRBD2. The sequences come from CD4+ T cells sorted from blood, collected at week 0. The CDR3 reads as follows: CAWSNPERSGSYEQYF. The sequenced DNA: TGTGCCTGGAGTAATCCCGAACGTAGCGGATCCTACGAGCAGTACTTC.